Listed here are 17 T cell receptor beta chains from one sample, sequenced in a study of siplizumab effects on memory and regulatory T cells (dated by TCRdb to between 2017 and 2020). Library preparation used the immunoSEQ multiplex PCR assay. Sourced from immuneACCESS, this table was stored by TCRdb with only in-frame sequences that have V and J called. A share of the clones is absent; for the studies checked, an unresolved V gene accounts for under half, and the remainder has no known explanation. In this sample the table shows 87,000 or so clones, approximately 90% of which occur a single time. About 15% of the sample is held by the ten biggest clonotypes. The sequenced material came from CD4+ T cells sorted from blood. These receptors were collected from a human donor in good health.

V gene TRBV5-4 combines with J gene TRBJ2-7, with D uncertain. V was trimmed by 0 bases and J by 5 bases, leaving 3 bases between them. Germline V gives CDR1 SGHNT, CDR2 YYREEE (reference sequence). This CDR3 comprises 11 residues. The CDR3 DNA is TGTGCCAGCAGCTTGGCCCACGAGCAGTACTTC. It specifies CASSLAHEQYF.

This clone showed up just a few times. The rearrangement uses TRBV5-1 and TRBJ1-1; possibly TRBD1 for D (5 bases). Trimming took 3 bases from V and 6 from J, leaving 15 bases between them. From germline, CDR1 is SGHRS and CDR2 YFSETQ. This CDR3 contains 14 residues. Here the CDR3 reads CASSSGGPRAEAFF. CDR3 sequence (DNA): TGCGCCAGCAGCTCCGGGGGTCCCCGGGCTGAAGCTTTCTTT.

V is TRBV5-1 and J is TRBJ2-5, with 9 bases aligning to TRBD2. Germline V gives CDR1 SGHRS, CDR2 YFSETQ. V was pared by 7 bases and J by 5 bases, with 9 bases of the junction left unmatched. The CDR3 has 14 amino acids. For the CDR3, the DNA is TGCGCCAGCCGTGTGTCAAGCGGGAGGGAGACCCAGTACTTC. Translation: CASRVSSGRETQYF.

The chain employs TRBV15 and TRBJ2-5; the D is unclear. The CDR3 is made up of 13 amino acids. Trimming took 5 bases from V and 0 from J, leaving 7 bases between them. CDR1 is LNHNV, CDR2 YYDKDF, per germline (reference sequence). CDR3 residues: CATSLQNQETQYF. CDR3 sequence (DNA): TGTGCCACCAGCCTTCAGAACCAAGAGACCCAGTACTTC.

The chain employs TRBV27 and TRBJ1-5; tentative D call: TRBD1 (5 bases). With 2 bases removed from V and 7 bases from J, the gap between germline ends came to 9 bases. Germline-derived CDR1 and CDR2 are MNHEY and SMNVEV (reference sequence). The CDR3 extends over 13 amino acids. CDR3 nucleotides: TGTGCCAGCAGTTTAGGGGGAAGACAGCCCCAGCATTTT. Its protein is CASSLGGRQPQHF.

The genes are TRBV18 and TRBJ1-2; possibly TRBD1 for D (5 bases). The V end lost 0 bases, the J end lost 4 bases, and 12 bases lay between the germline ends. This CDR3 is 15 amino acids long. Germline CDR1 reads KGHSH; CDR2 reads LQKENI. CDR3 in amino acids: CASSPPTDRTYGYTF. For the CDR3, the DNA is TGTGCCAGCTCACCACCCACCGACAGAACCTATGGCTACACCTTC.

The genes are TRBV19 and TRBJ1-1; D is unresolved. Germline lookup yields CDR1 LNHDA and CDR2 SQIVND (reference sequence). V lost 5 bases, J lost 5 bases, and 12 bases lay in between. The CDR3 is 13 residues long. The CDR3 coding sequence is TGTGCCAGTAGTGCCTCGATTCAGACTGAAGCTTTCTTT. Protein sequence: CASSASIQTEAFF.

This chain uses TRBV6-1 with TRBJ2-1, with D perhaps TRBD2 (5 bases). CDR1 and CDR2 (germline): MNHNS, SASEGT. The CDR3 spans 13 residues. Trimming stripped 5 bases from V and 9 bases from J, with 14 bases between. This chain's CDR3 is CASSNSFGIEQFF. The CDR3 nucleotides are TGTGCCAGCAGTAACTCATTCGGGATTGAGCAGTTCTTC.

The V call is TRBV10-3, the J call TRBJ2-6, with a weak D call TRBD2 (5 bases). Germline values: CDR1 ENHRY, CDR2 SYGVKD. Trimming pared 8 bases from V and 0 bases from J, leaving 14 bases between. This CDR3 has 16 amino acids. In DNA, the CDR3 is TGTGCCATCCCCGGGGAACCGCGCTCTGGGGCCAACGTCCTGACTTTC. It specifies CAIPGEPRSGANVLTF.

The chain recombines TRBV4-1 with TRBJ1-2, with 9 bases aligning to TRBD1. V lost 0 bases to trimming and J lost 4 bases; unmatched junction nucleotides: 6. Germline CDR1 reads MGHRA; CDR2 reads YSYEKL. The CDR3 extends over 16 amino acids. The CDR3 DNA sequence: TGCGCCAGCAGCCAAGATGAAACAGGGGGCCGCTATGGCTACACCTTC. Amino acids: CASSQDETGGRYGYTF.

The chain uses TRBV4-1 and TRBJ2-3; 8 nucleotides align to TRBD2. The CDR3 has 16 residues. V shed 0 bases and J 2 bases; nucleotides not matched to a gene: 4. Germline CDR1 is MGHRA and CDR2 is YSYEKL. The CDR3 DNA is TGCGCCAGCAGCCAAGAGACTAGCGAGCACACAGATACGCAGTATTTT. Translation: CASSQETSEHTDTQYF.

CDR3 coding DNA: TGTGCCAGCAGCTTTTACACCTCCTACGAGCAGTACTTC. This gives the protein CASSFYTSYEQYF. The rearrangement uses TRBV13 and TRBJ2-7; D gene ambiguous. The germline V and J ends were trimmed by 3 bases and 0 bases, with 6 bases remaining between them. Germline V CDR1 and CDR2: PRHDT, FYEKMQ (reference sequence). This CDR3 spans 13 amino acids.

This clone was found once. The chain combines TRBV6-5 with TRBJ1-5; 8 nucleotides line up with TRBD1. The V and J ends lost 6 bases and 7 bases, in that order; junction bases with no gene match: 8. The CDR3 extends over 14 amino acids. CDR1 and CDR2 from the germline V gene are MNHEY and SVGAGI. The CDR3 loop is CASSLRGLEQPQHF. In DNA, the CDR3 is TGTGCCAGCAGCCTCAGGGGGCTAGAACAGCCCCAGCATTTT.

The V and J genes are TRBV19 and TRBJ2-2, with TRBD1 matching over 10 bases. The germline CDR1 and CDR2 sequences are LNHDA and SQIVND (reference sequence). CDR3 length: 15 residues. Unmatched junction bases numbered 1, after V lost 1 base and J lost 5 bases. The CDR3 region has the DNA TGTGCCAGTAGTATAGGGACAGGGGGTACCGGGGAGCTGTTTTTT. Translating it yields CASSIGTGGTGELFF.

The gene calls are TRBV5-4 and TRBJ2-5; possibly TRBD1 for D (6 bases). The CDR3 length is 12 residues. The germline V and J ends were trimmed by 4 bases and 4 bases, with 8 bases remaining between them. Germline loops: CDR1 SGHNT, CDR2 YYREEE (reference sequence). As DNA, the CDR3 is TGTGCCAGCAGCCTGGACAGAGAGACCCAGTACTTC. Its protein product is CASSLDRETQYF.

Here the CDR3 reads CASSFRGSRETQYF. For the CDR3, the DNA is TGTGCCAGCAGTTTTCGCGGGAGTCGGGAGACCCAGTACTTC. The genes are TRBV28 and TRBJ2-5, with 7 bases matching TRBD2. Germline V CDR1 and CDR2: MDHEN, SYDVKM. The CDR3 totals 14 residues. Trimming took 3 bases from V and 5 from J; bases not matched to a gene: 6.

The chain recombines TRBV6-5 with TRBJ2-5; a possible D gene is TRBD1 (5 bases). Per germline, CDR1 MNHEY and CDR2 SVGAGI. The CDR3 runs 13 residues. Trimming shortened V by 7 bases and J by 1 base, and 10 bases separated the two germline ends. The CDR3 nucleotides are TGTGCCAGCAAAAAGACAGTCCAAGAGACCCAGTACTTC. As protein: CASKKTVQETQYF.